A single sample is the source of the 28 T cell receptor beta chains below, sequenced in a study of identifying expanded T cells in peripheral blood. Sequencing was performed with immunoSEQ multiplex PCR; in TCRdb, only in-frame clones are kept and a portion is missing. The sample contains approximately 110,000 clones, roughly 90% of which appear only once. Specimen: blood. All receptors come from a person between 18 and 69 years old in good health.

The chain has TRBV6-5 and TRBJ1-3; possible D gene TRBD1, 6 bases. Germline V gives CDR1 MNHEY, CDR2 SVGAGI. The CDR3 is 15 amino acids. Trimming removed 3 bases at V and 2 bases at J, with 11 bases between. The CDR3 DNA follows: TGTGCCAGCAGTTATCGGGGGGCTGCTGGAAACACCATATATTTT. Its protein is CASSYRGAAGNTIYF.

This clone appeared a single time. In the same sample, other DNA sequences code for this CDR3. The chain employs TRBV7-2 and TRBJ2-7; D is ambiguous. V was pared by 2 bases and J by 1 base, with 6 bases between. There are 13 residues in the CDR3. In germline, CDR1 is SGHTA, CDR2 FQGNSA. The CDR3 is CASSLSGSYEQYF. The CDR3 nucleotides read TGTGCCAGCAGCTTATCCGGTTCCTACGAGCAGTACTTC.

The genes are TRBV7-2 and TRBJ1-2; D is undetermined. Looked up from germline, CDR1 is SGHTA and CDR2 is FQGNSA. V was pared by 1 base and J by 7 bases, with 19 bases between. The CDR3 extends over 16 amino acids. CDR3 sequence reads: CASSLGGRALQGGYTF. DNA for the CDR3: TGTGCCAGCAGCTTAGGCGGAAGGGCCCTCCAAGGTGGCTACACCTTC.

The chain uses TRBV11-2 and TRBJ2-2; 7 bases match TRBD1. The CDR3 loop spans 19 amino acids. Germline CDR1 SGHAT, CDR2 FQNNGV. The trim removed 7 bases at V and 3 bases at J, leaving 20 bases unmatched. CDR3 DNA sequence: TGTGCCAGCAACACTTACCCGGAATCGACAGGGATGGACACCGGGGAGCTGTTTTTT. Its translation is CASNTYPESTGMDTGELFF.

The gene calls are TRBV6-6 and TRBJ2-5; D is perhaps TRBD1 (5 bases). This CDR3 is built from 14 residues. Germline CDR1 and CDR2: MNHNY and SVGAGI (reference sequence). Trimming cost V 5 bases and J 1 base, with 11 bases left between them. CDR3: CASSSDSFQETQYF. DNA for the CDR3: TGTGCCAGCAGTAGCGACAGCTTCCAAGAGACCCAGTACTTC.

The rearrangement links TRBV28 to TRBJ2-7; 9 bases are a match to TRBD2. Germline loops: CDR1 MDHEN, CDR2 SYDVKM. This CDR3 is built from 16 residues. Unmatched junction bases numbered 8, after V lost 4 bases and J lost 1 base. The DNA of the CDR3 is TGTGCCAGCAGTTCCACAGGAGCGGGGGGTTCCTACGAGCAGTACTTC. Amino acid sequence: CASSSTGAGGSYEQYF. Full variable domain (remainder filled in from reference TRBV28 and TRBJ2-7): DVKVTQSSRYLVKRTGEKVFLECVQDMDHENMFWYRQDPGLGLRLIYFSYDVKMKEKGDIPEGYSVSREKKERFSLILESASTNQTSMYLCASSSTGAGGSYEQYFGPGTRLTVT.

The rearrangement joins TRBV29-1 to TRBJ1-5; D uncertain. Deletions cut 5 bases from V and 5 bases from J, with 10 bases between. The germline V gene has CDR1 SQVTM and CDR2 ANQGSEA. CDR3 length equals 12 residues. CDR3 loop: CSVQEGHQPQHF. The CDR3 DNA follows: TGCAGCGTTCAGGAGGGTCATCAGCCCCAGCATTTT.

The V and J genes are TRBV6-5 and TRBJ1-2; weak D call: TRBD1 (6 bases). The V end was cut by 2 bases, the J end by 6 bases, with 19 bases between. Looked up from germline, CDR1 is MNHEY and CDR2 is SVGAGI. CDR3 length equals 16 residues. CDR3 bases: TGTGCCAGCAGTTACAGAGGACAGTCAAGGGGTGATGGCTACACCTTC. Protein sequence: CASSYRGQSRGDGYTF.

In this sample, this clone turned up many times. The chain joins TRBV30 to TRBJ2-3; no reliable D call. From germline, CDR1 is GTSNPN and CDR2 SVGIG (reference sequence). The CDR3 is 14 amino acids. Trimming shortened V by 4 bases and J by 4 bases, and 15 bases separated the two germline ends. This CDR3 reads CAWTGSFAPDTQYF. In DNA, the CDR3 is TGTGCCTGGACTGGTAGTTTCGCGCCAGATACGCAGTATTTT.

In this sample, this clone turned up a few times. V and J are TRBV6-1 and TRBJ1-1; TRBD1 matches 8 bases. The trim removed 5 bases at V and 1 base at J, leaving 6 bases unmatched. The CDR3 extends over 15 amino acids. Per the germline V gene, CDR1 is MNHNS and CDR2 is SASEGT. CDR3 protein: CASSWRDRRNTEAFF. The CDR3 nucleotides read TGTGCCAGCAGTTGGAGGGACAGGAGGAACACTGAAGCTTTCTTT.

As regards this clone: A junction boundary mismatches the germline segment, possibly from a read error. The chain joins TRBV2 to TRBJ2-3; 14 bases are a match to TRBD2. This CDR3 has 12 amino acids. In germline, CDR1 is SNHLY, CDR2 FYNNEI. CDR3 sequence: CASVRTSGGKDF. The CDR3 DNA follows: TGTGCCAGCGTACGGACTAGCGGGGGGAAGGATTTT.

The V and J genes are TRBV7-2 and TRBJ2-7, with 13 bases identical to TRBD2. Germline CDR1 SGHTA, CDR2 FQGNSA. Germline trimming cut 2 bases from V and 5 bases from J; bases unmatched to any gene: 6. This CDR3 contains 16 residues. The CDR3 coding sequence is TGTGCCAGCAGCTTATATCCGACTAGCGGGGGGAACGAGCAGTACTTC. It codes for CASSLYPTSGGNEQYF.

The chain couples TRBV7-2 to TRBJ2-1, with D possibly TRBD2 on 5 matching bases. V was cut by 6 bases and J by 1 base, with 7 bases left in between. The CDR3 covers 13 residues. Germline assignment: CDR1 SGHTA and CDR2 FQGNSA. CDR3 nucleotides: TGTGCCAGCAGTAGGACTTCCTACAATGAGCAGTTCTTC. It encodes CASSRTSYNEQFF. The full variable domain, in which reference TRBV7-2 and TRBJ2-1 provide the parts outside the CDR3, is GAGVSQSPSNKVTEKGKDVELRCDPISGHTALYWYRQSLGQGLEFLIYFQGNSAPDKSGLPSDRFSAERTGGSVSTLTIQRTQQEDSAVYLCASSRTSYNEQFFGPGTRLTVL.

This chain links TRBV10-3 with TRBJ1-4, with TRBD1 identical over 9 bases. The J segment lost 3 bases and the V segment lost 2 bases, leaving 7 bases of the junction unmatched. Looked up from germline, CDR1 is ENHRY and CDR2 is SYGVKD. This CDR3 spans 17 amino acids. DNA for the CDR3: TGTGCCATCAGTGAGGGACAGGGGTTCAAGGCTAATGAAAAACTGTTTTTT. Translated: CAISEGQGFKANEKLFF.

This clone was counted a single time. This sequence joins TRBV5-6 and TRBJ1-1, with D maybe TRBD1 (5 bases). The germline gives CDR1 SGHDT, CDR2 YYEEEE. Trimming pared 2 bases from V and 5 bases from J, leaving 19 bases between. The CDR3 runs 16 residues. As DNA, the CDR3 is TGTGCCAGCAGCTTCTGGGATTTGGGACGGGGGACTGAAGCTTTCTTT. This gives the protein CASSFWDLGRGTEAFF.

The rearrangement uses TRBV12-5 and TRBJ1-3; D is unclear. In germline, CDR1 is LGHNT, CDR2 FRNRAP. Trimming took off 7 bases at V and 7 bases at J, with 14 bases between the two ends. The CDR3 covers 13 residues. DNA for the CDR3: TGTGCTAGTGCCTCGACGGGAACGAACACCATATATTTT. Translation gives CASASTGTNTIYF.

The chain combines TRBV28 with TRBJ1-4; D uncertain. There are 13 residues in the CDR3. CDR1 and CDR2 (germline): MDHEN, SYDVKM. With 6 bases removed from V and 8 bases from J, the gap between germline ends came to 13 bases. The chain's CDR3 is CASRPAPREKLFF. DNA for the CDR3: TGTGCCAGCAGACCCGCGCCGCGCGAAAAACTGTTTTTT.

The V and J genes are TRBV7-2 and TRBJ1-2, with 7 positions matching TRBD1. The V gene end was trimmed by 7 bases and the J gene end by 8 bases; junction bases not matched to a gene: 10. The CDR3 is 13 amino acids. Germline V gene lookup returns CDR1 SGHTA and CDR2 FQGNSA. The CDR3 coding sequence is TGTGCCAGCATCTTGACAGGGTCGGGCGGCTACACCTTC. Residues: CASILTGSGGYTF. The full variable domain, completed using reference TRBV7-2 and TRBJ1-2, is GAGVSQSPSNKVTEKGKDVELRCDPISGHTALYWYRQSLGQGLEFLIYFQGNSAPDKSGLPSDRFSAERTGGSVSTLTIQRTQQEDSAVYLCASILTGSGGYTFGSGTRLTVV.

This clone was picked up a small number of times. The V gene is TRBV16, the J gene TRBJ2-7; weak D call: TRBD1 (5 bases). CDR3 length: 16 residues. CDR1 and CDR2 (germline): KGHSY, FQNENV. V was cut by 0 bases and J by 6 bases, with 18 bases left in between. Here the CDR3 reads CASSQSGTGPPREQYF. Written as DNA, the CDR3 is TGTGCCAGCAGCCAATCGGGTACAGGCCCCCCTCGCGAGCAGTACTTC.

The J gene is TRBJ2-6, the V gene TRBV19; D gene uncertain. CDR3 length: 13 amino acids. V was trimmed by 5 bases and J by 12 bases, leaving 14 bases between them. CDR1 is LNHDA, CDR2 SQIVND, per germline (reference sequence). CDR3 DNA: TGTGCCAGTAGTCTGCGGAAGTCTGGCGTCCTGACTTTC. Translation gives CASSLRKSGVLTF.

This clone came up a few times. The rearrangement links TRBV7-9 to TRBJ1-2; no clear D. CDR3 length equals 14 residues. Trimming left V 1 base short and J 2 bases short, with 8 bases between. Germline CDR1 SEHNR, CDR2 FQNEAQ (reference sequence). As DNA, the CDR3 is TGTGCCAGCAGCTTAGTGGCCGTAAACTATGGCTACACCTTC. Translating it yields CASSLVAVNYGYTF.

J is TRBJ1-4 and V is TRBV2; D gene ambiguous. Germline loops: CDR1 SNHLY, CDR2 FYNNEI. This CDR3 region has 14 residues. Trimming took off 7 bases at V and 8 bases at J, with 17 bases between the two ends. This CDR3 is CASNPYTSGEKLFF. The CDR3 DNA reads as TGTGCCAGCAACCCATACACGAGCGGCGAAAAACTGTTTTTT.

The chain employs TRBV4-3 and TRBJ1-5; 10 nucleotides line up with TRBD1. J gave up 6 bases and V 5 bases, and 7 bases lay outside the gene matches. The CDR3 sequence is 15 residues long. From germline, CDR1 is LGHNA and CDR2 YSLEER. CDR3 in amino acids: CASSLDRGYRQPQHF. The CDR3 nucleotides are TGCGCCAGCAGCTTGGACAGGGGGTACCGTCAGCCCCAGCATTTT.

This rearrangement joins TRBV4-1 to TRBJ2-7, with D possibly matching TRBD2 (6 bases). The CDR3 length is 14 residues. Trimming left V 4 bases short and J 3 bases short, with 13 bases between. Germline lookup yields CDR1 MGHRA and CDR2 YSYEKL. For the CDR3, the DNA is TGCGCCAGCAGCCCGGGGGACGGAGTCTACGAGCAGTACTTC. Its protein is CASSPGDGVYEQYF.

The V call is TRBV18, the J call TRBJ2-7; the match to TRBD2 covers 9 bases. CDR3 size: 15 residues. J lost 5 bases, V lost 2 bases, and 7 bases had no gene match. Germline loops: CDR1 KGHSH, CDR2 LQKENI. This CDR3 is CASSPVRGGRDEQYF. CDR3 coding DNA: TGTGCCAGCTCACCAGTGCGGGGGGGCCGCGACGAGCAGTACTTC. Looking up the rest from reference TRBV18 and TRBJ2-7 gives the full variable domain: NAGVMQNPRHLVRRRGQEARLRCSPMKGHSHVYWYRQLPEEGLKFMVYLQKENIIDESGMPKERFSAEFPKEGPSILRIQQVVRGDSAAYFCASSPVRGGRDEQYFGPGTRLTVT.

Of note for this clone: Mismatch with germline at one junction end may stem from a read error. V usage is TRBV5-4 and J usage is TRBJ2-7, with D unresolved. CDR3 length: 13 residues. Germline V gene data show CDR1 as SGHNT and CDR2 as YYREEE (reference sequence). Here the CDR3 DNA reads TGTGCCAGCAGGTTGGGCGGCAGGCACGAGCAGTACTTC. Residues: CASRLGGRHEQYF.

CDR3 sequence: CASSQDGGGSDTQYF. CDR3 nucleotides: TGTGCCAGCAGCCAAGACGGGGGGGGATCAGATACGCAGTATTTT. The chain uses TRBV4-2 and TRBJ2-3; the match to TRBD2 covers 8 bases. Germline trimming cut 0 bases from V and 4 bases from J; bases unmatched to any gene: 3. The length of the CDR3 is 15 residues. CDR1 and CDR2 from the germline V gene are LGHNA and YNFKEQ.

The rearrangement links TRBV5-6 to TRBJ1-1; D is ambiguous. The CDR3 is 13 amino acids. V lost 4 bases to trimming and J lost 4 bases, with 11 bases between them. The germline V gene has CDR1 SGHDT and CDR2 YYEEEE. The CDR3 DNA reads TGTGCCAGCAGCCAAGGCATGGGCACTGAAGCTTTCTTT. Its protein product is CASSQGMGTEAFF.